This section outlines one T cell receptor beta chain sequence together with its context. The antigen is unknown. It was CD45RO-negative cells, positively selected for CCR7, that made up naive CD8 cells, with terminally differentiated effector memory CD45RA+ cells excluded. This record belongs to a study of shared clonotypes between healthy human individuals. Study-wide context: Three CD4 naive, three CD4 memory, two CD8 naive and one CD8 memory plate were used per donor. General observations from the study: All-four-donor shared clonotypes had higher generation probabilities than non-shared clonotypes did.

Per the germline V gene, CDR1 is SEHNR and CDR2 is FQNEAQ (reference sequence). J gave up 3 bases and V 5 bases, and 6 bases lay outside the gene matches. CDR3 size: 17 residues. Repertoires were generated with immunoSEQ multiplex PCR, while TCRdb's copy carries only in-frame clones and drops some. The data contain almost 700,000 clones, about 91% of them singletons. The sequenced sample consisted of naive CD8+ T cells sorted from blood. The source of this sequence is a man aged 25-45 years in good health. The rearrangement uses TRBV7-9 and TRBJ2-3, with 15 bases aligning to TRBD2. DNA for the CDR3: TGTGCCAGCAGCCCAGGGACTAGCGGGAGGAGGACAGATACGCAGTATTTT. This codes for CASSPGTSGRRTDTQYF.